Listed here are 24 T cell receptor beta chains from one sample, sequenced in a study of blood T cell repertoires in COVID-19 (dated by TCRdb to about 2020). The library came from the immunoSEQ multiplex PCR assay. TCRdb carries this immuneACCESS record with in-frame sequences only. Its versions omit some clonotypes, under half of them owing to an unresolved V gene in the studies checked, with the rest unexplained. This sample comprises roughly 230,000 clones, approximately 85% of them detected only once. Jointly, the top ten make up more than 6.5% of the sample. Specimen: PBMCs or T cells enriched from blood (not recorded which). Every receptor here comes from a woman aged 50 to 60 who had been exposed to COVID-19.

The rearrangement links TRBV29-1 to TRBJ1-2; 7 nucleotides match TRBD1. CDR1 SQVTM and CDR2 ANQGSEA come from the germline V gene. This CDR3 has 13 residues. V lost 2 bases and J lost 5; bases outside the gene matches: 5. The DNA of the CDR3 is TGCAGCGTTGAAATAGGGGGCGATTATGGCTACACCTTC. Encoded protein: CSVEIGGDYGYTF. Variable domain in full (rest from reference TRBV29-1 and TRBJ1-2): SAVISQKPSRDICQRGTSLTIQCQVDSQVTMMFWYRQQPGQSLTLIATANQGSEATYESGFVIDKFPISRPNLTFSTLTVSNMSPEDSSIYLCSVEIGGDYGYTFGSGTRLTVV.

The chain has TRBV10-3 and TRBJ1-6; TRBD1 matches 8 bases. Losses at the gene ends were 11 bases for V and 7 bases for J; bases not matched to a gene: 7. The CDR3 totals 13 residues. Germline V CDR1 and CDR2: ENHRY, SYGVKD. The CDR3 reads CASIRDRNSPLHF. Written as DNA, the CDR3 is TGTGCCTCCATTCGGGACAGGAATTCACCCCTCCACTTT.

CDR3 DNA sequence: TGTGCCAGTAGAGGACAGGCCTCTGGAAACACCATATATTTT. Its protein is CASRGQASGNTIYF. The chain has TRBV19 and TRBJ1-3, with TRBD1 matching over 7 bases. The CDR3 spans 14 residues. After removal of 6 bases from V and 0 bases from J, the junction contained 2 bases not matched to a gene. Germline V gene data show CDR1 as LNHDA and CDR2 as SQIVND (reference sequence).

This rearrangement joins TRBV10-3 to TRBJ1-4; D is possibly TRBD1 (6 bases). The V end lost 10 bases, the J end lost 7 bases, and 22 bases lay between the germline ends. This CDR3 contains 15 residues. Per the germline V gene, CDR1 is ENHRY and CDR2 is SYGVKD. Here the CDR3 reads CATSEGGAESEKLFF. CDR3 DNA sequence: TGTGCCACCTCTGAGGGGGGGGCGGAAAGTGAAAAACTGTTTTTT.

V is TRBV7-8 and J is TRBJ1-5, with 11 bases fitting TRBD1. Trimming at V came to 5 bases and at J to 8 bases, leaving 11 bases not matched to a gene. The CDR3 contains 16 residues. Germline V lookup: CDR1 SGHVS, CDR2 FQNEAQ. CDR3 bases: TGTGCCAGCAGCAACCTCGGGACAGGGGGTAGGGAGCCCCAGCATTTT. This encodes CASSNLGTGGREPQHF.

The DNA of the CDR3 is TGTGCCATCAGTGATCCTAATCAGCCCCAGCATTTT. Translated: CAISDPNQPQHF. This chain connects TRBV10-3 to TRBJ1-5; no clear D gene. CDR1 and CDR2 from the germline V gene are ENHRY and SYGVKD. The CDR3 contains 12 residues. The V and J ends lost 3 bases and 4 bases respectively, with 4 bases between them.

The chain carries TRBV7-9 and TRBJ1-1; D unclear. Trimming removed 3 bases from V and 7 bases from J, with 9 bases in between. The CDR3 extends over 12 amino acids. CDR1 SEHNR and CDR2 FQNEAQ come from the germline V gene (reference sequence). CDR3 protein: CASSFGGREAFF. The CDR3 DNA reads as TGTGCCAGCAGCTTCGGCGGGCGTGAAGCTTTCTTT.

V usage is TRBV27 and J usage is TRBJ2-7; 8 bases fit TRBD2. The CDR3 contains 16 residues. The V segment lost 4 bases and the J segment 2 bases; nucleotides outside the gene matches: 10. Germline V CDR1 and CDR2: MNHEY, SMNVEV (reference sequence). CDR3 sequence: CASSWSLGTSTYEQYF. CDR3 coding DNA: TGTGCCAGCAGTTGGTCTCTCGGGACTAGTACCTACGAGCAGTACTTC.

The chain carries TRBV12-5 and TRBJ2-1; TRBD1 is a possible D gene (5 bases). Germline CDR1 and CDR2: LGHNT and FRNRAP. This CDR3 is 15 amino acids long. V lost 7 bases and J 2 bases, leaving 15 bases between the germline ends. The CDR3 region has the DNA TGTGCTAGTGCCTCAGGAGACAGCCCCTACAATGAGCAGTTCTTC. It codes for CASASGDSPYNEQFF.

This clone was found a few times. This chain joins TRBV29-1 and TRBJ1-2; D gene unclear. V was shortened by 5 bases and J by 8 bases, with 15 bases between the two germline ends. The germline V gene encodes CDR1 SQVTM and CDR2 ANQGSEA. The CDR3 sequence is 12 residues long. CDR3 in amino acids: CSVNTPPGGYTF. For the CDR3, the DNA is TGCAGCGTTAATACTCCACCGGGGGGCTACACCTTC.

V usage is TRBV5-6 and J usage is TRBJ2-3; TRBD2 matches 9 bases. V was pared by 4 bases and J by 12 bases, with 12 bases of the junction left unmatched. CDR1 and CDR2 (germline): SGHDT, YYEEEE. This CDR3 contains 14 residues. CDR3 sequence (DNA): TGTGCCAGCAGCCTGCTAGTGCTAGCGGGGCCCCAGTATTTT. Protein sequence: CASSLLVLAGPQYF.

This chain uses TRBV18 with TRBJ2-2; D gene uncertain. CDR1 is KGHSH, CDR2 LQKENI, per germline. CDR3 length: 15 residues. V lost 0 bases to trimming and J lost 4 bases, with 9 bases between them. The CDR3 coding sequence is TGTGCCAGCTCACCACCGGGTAGCTCCACCGGGGAGCTGTTTTTT. Its translation: CASSPPGSSTGELFF.

The chain combines TRBV12-3 or TRBV12-4 with TRBJ2-4; the D gene is possibly TRBD1 (6 bases). This CDR3 region has 13 residues. The V end lost 10 bases, the J end lost 1 base, and 11 bases lay between the germline ends. In DNA form, the CDR3 reads TGTGCCACTTCACAGGGCGCCAAAAACATTCAGTACTTC. Protein sequence: CATSQGAKNIQYF.

The V call is TRBV30, the J call TRBJ1-6; TRBD1 might be the D (5 bases). The CDR3 is 16 residues long. Germline V gene sequence: CDR1 GTSNPN, CDR2 SVGIG (reference sequence). The V and J ends lost 7 bases and 4 bases respectively, with 20 bases between them. CDR3 nucleotide sequence: TGTGCCTCGTTCGACCCCGAGAGACAGTATAATTCACCCCTCCACTTT. Translating gives CASFDPERQYNSPLHF.

The chain is built from TRBV7-9 and TRBJ2-3, with D possibly matching TRBD2 (5 bases). V was cut by 6 bases and J by 3 bases, with 25 bases left in between. This CDR3 region has 18 residues. From germline, CDR1 is SEHNR and CDR2 FQNEAQ (reference sequence). For the CDR3, the DNA is TGTGCCAGCAGTTTGCCCCGCGTACCGAGGGAAGGGACAGATACGCAGTATTTT. Translated, it gives CASSLPRVPREGTDTQYF.

The chain joins TRBV6-5 to TRBJ1-1; D gene unclear. CDR1 and CDR2 from the germline V gene are MNHEY and SVGAGI. V lost 3 bases to trimming and J lost 6 bases, with 5 bases between them. The length of the CDR3 is 11 residues. CDR3 bases: TGTGCCAGCAGTTATGGCTCTGAAGCTTTCTTT. It specifies CASSYGSEAFF.

The J gene is TRBJ2-2, the V gene TRBV4-1; 9 bases map to TRBD1. This CDR3 is built from 13 residues. CDR1 is MGHRA and CDR2 is YSYEKL in the germline V gene. Trimming at V came to 7 bases and at J to 5 bases, leaving 2 bases not matched to a gene. The CDR3 coding sequence is TGCGCCAGCATGGGGACAGGGACCGGGGAGCTGTTTTTT. This gives the protein CASMGTGTGELFF.

The chain uses TRBV27 and TRBJ2-2, with 7 bases aligning to TRBD2. The CDR3 runs to 14 residues. Germline V lookup: CDR1 MNHEY, CDR2 SMNVEV (reference sequence). V shed 5 bases and J 5 bases; nucleotides not matched to a gene: 5. The CDR3: CASSRLAFTGELFF. DNA of the CDR3: TGTGCCAGCAGTAGACTAGCCTTTACCGGGGAGCTGTTTTTT.

The chain joins TRBV7-8 to TRBJ1-2; possibly TRBD1 for D (5 bases). V was pared by 4 bases and J by 3 bases, with 18 bases between. Germline V gene lookup returns CDR1 SGHVS and CDR2 FQNEAQ. This CDR3 contains 16 residues. This chain's CDR3 is CASSSYRFAGDYGYTF. CDR3 nucleotides: TGTGCCAGCAGCTCTTACAGGTTCGCTGGGGACTATGGCTACACCTTC.

The chain has TRBV5-3 and TRBJ2-7, with 7 bases aligning to TRBD2. TRBV5-3 is known as an ORF, though its function is uncertain. V lost 5 bases, J lost 3 bases, and 8 bases stayed unmatched. This CDR3 contains 14 residues. The CDR3 loop is CARSYWRGIYEQYF. The CDR3 coding sequence is TGTGCCAGAAGTTACTGGCGGGGGATCTACGAGCAGTACTTC.

V and J are TRBV24-1 and TRBJ2-3, with a weak D call TRBD2 (6 bases). Germline assignment: CDR1 KGHDR and CDR2 SFDVKD. Trimming removed 6 bases at V and 0 bases at J, with 9 bases between. The CDR3 runs 14 residues. CDR3 residues: CATSRGGSTDTQYF. The CDR3 region has the DNA TGTGCCACCAGTAGGGGAGGAAGCACAGATACGCAGTATTTT.

On this clone: At one end the junction does not follow the germline gene, possibly because of a read error. The chain is built from TRBV4-3 and TRBJ2-5; D possibly corresponds to TRBD1 (6 bases). The CDR3 contains 13 residues. Germline V gives CDR1 LGHNA, CDR2 YSLEER. The CDR3 loop reads CASSQGRGMAQYF. Written as DNA, the CDR3 is TGCGCCAGTAGCCAAGGCAGGGGTATGGCCCAGTACTTC.

The chain links TRBV7-2 to TRBJ1-2; D gene unclear. The CDR3 is made up of 14 amino acids. CDR1 is SGHTA, CDR2 FQGNSA, per germline. V was pared by 1 base and J by 1 base, with 7 bases between. The CDR3 bases are TGTGCCAGCAGCTTAGTTTTCCTTAACTATGGCTACACCTTC. Translating gives CASSLVFLNYGYTF.

The sample holds a few counts of this clone. This chain uses TRBV27 with TRBJ2-1; D perhaps matches TRBD1 (6 bases). CDR1 and CDR2 (germline): MNHEY, SMNVEV (reference sequence). The V end lost 3 bases, the J end lost 7 bases, and 10 bases lay between the germline ends. The CDR3 contains 13 residues. The CDR3 spells CASSLDRKNEQFF. Here the CDR3 DNA reads TGTGCCAGCAGTTTGGACAGAAAGAATGAGCAGTTCTTC.